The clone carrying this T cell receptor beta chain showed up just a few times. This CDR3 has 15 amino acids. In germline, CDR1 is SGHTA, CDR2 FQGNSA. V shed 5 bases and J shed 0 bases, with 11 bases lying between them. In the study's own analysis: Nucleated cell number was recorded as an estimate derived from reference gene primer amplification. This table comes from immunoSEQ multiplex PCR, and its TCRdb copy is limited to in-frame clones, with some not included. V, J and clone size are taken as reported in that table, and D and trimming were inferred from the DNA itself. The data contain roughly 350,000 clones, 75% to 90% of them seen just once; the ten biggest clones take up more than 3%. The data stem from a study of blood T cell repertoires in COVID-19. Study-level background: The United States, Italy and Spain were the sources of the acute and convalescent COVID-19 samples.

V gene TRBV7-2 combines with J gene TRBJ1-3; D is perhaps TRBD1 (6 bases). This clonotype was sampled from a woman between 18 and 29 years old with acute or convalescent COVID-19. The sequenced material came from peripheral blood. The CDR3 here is CASSRNRVSGNTIYF. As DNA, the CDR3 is TGTGCCAGCAGCCGGAACAGGGTCTCTGGAAACACCATATATTTT.